What follows is one TCR beta chain and its context. Produced via immunoSEQ multiplex PCR; TCRdb's table is partial and in-frame only. The sample records some 240,000 clones, about 93% being singletons. Germline lookup yields CDR1 PRHDT and CDR2 FYEKMQ (reference sequence). J lost 8 bases, V lost 3 bases, and 25 bases had no gene match. This CDR3 region has 21 residues. This sample is drawn from a study of blood T cell repertoires in COVID-19. The receptor's source is a man between 60 and 75 years old with COVID-19, enrolled during active disease. This sequence joins TRBV13 and TRBJ1-6; TRBD1 matches 7 bases. Sequenced material: peripheral blood. CDR3 bases: TGTGCCAGCAGCTTTTCCAAAACGAAACCATCACACAGGGGTATTTATTCACCCCTCCACTTT. It specifies CASSFSKTKPSHRGIYSPLHF. The whole variable domain, filled in from reference TRBV13 and TRBJ1-6, reads AAGVIQSPRHLIKEKRETATLKCYPIPRHDTVYWYQQGPGQDPQFLISFYEKMQSDKGSIPDRFSAQQFSDYHSELNMSSLELGDSALYFCASSFSKTKPSHRGIYSPLHFGNGTRLTVT.